One sample yielded the 4 T cell receptor beta chains listed below, sequenced in a study of cytomegalovirus exposure and HLA in healthy donors. 60 Vbeta and 13 Jbeta primers were used in PCR. Using immunoSEQ multiplex PCR, the repertoire was profiled, and TCRdb retains in-frame clones only, with some absent. The sample has 150,000 to 170,000 clones, around 79% seen once. The sequenced material came from PBMCs. Every receptor here comes from a man younger than 40 in good health and CMV-seropositive.

The chain recombines TRBV27 with TRBJ1-3; perhaps TRBD1 as D (5 bases). Germline V gives CDR1 MNHEY, CDR2 SMNVEV (reference sequence). V lost 6 bases and J lost 0, with 12 bases in between. This CDR3 contains 15 residues. The CDR3 loop reads CASRAGRLSGNTIYF. The CDR3 region has the DNA TGTGCCAGCAGGGCAGGGCGACTCTCTGGAAACACCATATATTTT.

The J gene is TRBJ2-2, the V gene TRBV11-3; D is perhaps TRBD1 (6 bases). Germline CDR1 reads SGHNT; CDR2 reads YENEEA. This CDR3 region has 15 residues. V was pared by 4 bases and J by 1 base, with 10 bases between. The CDR3 sequence: CASSSETGNTGELFF. For the CDR3, the DNA is TGTGCCAGCAGCTCCGAGACAGGGAACACCGGGGAGCTGTTTTTT.

This clone was seen a handful of times. Other nucleotide sequences from this sample produce the same CDR3. J is TRBJ2-7 and V is TRBV27, with TRBD2 matching 10 bases. There are 15 residues in the CDR3. Germline CDR1 and CDR2: MNHEY and SMNVEV (reference sequence). V shed 4 bases, J shed 1 base, and the junction held 4 bases outside the gene matches. The CDR3 coding sequence is TGTGCCAGCAGTTCTCTAGCGGGAGCTTCCTACGAGCAGTACTTC. Residues: CASSSLAGASYEQYF.

The chain combines TRBV18 with TRBJ2-1, with TRBD2 matching 13 bases. CDR3 length: 20 residues. CDR1 and CDR2 (germline): KGHSH, LQKENI. With 2 bases clipped from V and 1 base from J, the junction kept 11 bases outside the gene matches. The CDR3 reads CASSPGERTSGRMSYNEQFF. The CDR3 DNA reads as TGTGCCAGCTCACCAGGGGAAAGGACTAGCGGGAGAATGTCCTACAATGAGCAGTTCTTC.